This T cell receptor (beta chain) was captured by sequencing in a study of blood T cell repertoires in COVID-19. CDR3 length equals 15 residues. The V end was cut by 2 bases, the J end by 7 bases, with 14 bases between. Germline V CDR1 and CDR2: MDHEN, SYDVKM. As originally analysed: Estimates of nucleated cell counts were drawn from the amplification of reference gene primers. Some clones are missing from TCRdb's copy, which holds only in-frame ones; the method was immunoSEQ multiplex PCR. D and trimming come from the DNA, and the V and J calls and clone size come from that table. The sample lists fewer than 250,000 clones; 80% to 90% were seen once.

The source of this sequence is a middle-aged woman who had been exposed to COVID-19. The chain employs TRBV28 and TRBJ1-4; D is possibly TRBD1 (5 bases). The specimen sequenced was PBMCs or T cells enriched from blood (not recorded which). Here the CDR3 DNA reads TGTGCCAGCAGTTTAAGTGGAGGGGAGGGTGAAAAACTGTTTTTT. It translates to CASSLSGGEGEKLFF. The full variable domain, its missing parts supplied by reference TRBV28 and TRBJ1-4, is DVKVTQSSRYLVKRTGEKVFLECVQDMDHENMFWYRQDPGLGLRLIYFSYDVKMKEKGDIPEGYSVSREKKERFSLILESASTNQTSMYLCASSLSGGEGEKLFFGSGTQLSVL.